The 17 T cell receptor beta chains reported below all come from one sample, sequenced in a study of cytomegalovirus exposure and HLA in healthy donors. Primers for the PCR totalled 60 Vbeta and 13 Jbeta. Some clones are missing from TCRdb's copy, which holds only in-frame ones; the method was immunoSEQ multiplex PCR. The sample comprises tens of thousands of clones, around 69% of which are singletons, and around 3.5% rests with the top ten. The sample comprised PBMCs. The receptors come from a woman aged 25-40 years in good health and CMV-seronegative.

Within the sample, this clone is medium-sized (0.01 to 0.1%). This chain connects TRBV6-4 to TRBJ2-3, with TRBD1 matching over 7 bases. This CDR3 comprises 15 residues. V dropped 0 bases and J dropped 4; count of bases not matched to a gene: 4. Germline CDR1 is MRHNA and CDR2 is SNTAGT. The CDR3 region has the DNA TGTGCCAGCAGTGACTCGTCCACAGGGGCAGATACGCAGTATTTT. It codes for CASSDSSTGADTQYF.

The chain uses TRBV28 and TRBJ2-2; 7 nucleotides match TRBD1. Trimming took 11 bases from V and 3 from J; bases not matched to a gene: 3. Germline V gives CDR1 MDHEN, CDR2 SYDVKM. The CDR3 consists of 12 residues. The CDR3 protein is CAVTGDTGELFF. CDR3 coding DNA: TGTGCCGTTACAGGGGACACCGGGGAGCTGTTTTTT.

This clone was picked up a small number of times. J is TRBJ1-1 and V is TRBV5-8, with unresolved D. V shed 3 bases and J shed 4 bases, with 16 bases lying between them. Germline V gives CDR1 SGHTS, CDR2 YDEGEE. The CDR3 runs 15 residues. CDR3: CASSSGAGRGTEAFF. The CDR3 nucleotides are TGTGCCAGCAGCTCGGGTGCCGGTCGGGGCACTGAAGCTTTCTTT.

The sample holds one count of this clone. V is TRBV18 and J is TRBJ1-1; perhaps TRBD1 as D (5 bases). Trimming took off 4 bases at V and 4 bases at J, with 10 bases between the two ends. Germline CDR1 is KGHSH and CDR2 is LQKENI. The CDR3 is made up of 13 amino acids. CDR3 amino acids: CASSQNQGTEAFF. The CDR3 coding sequence is TGTGCCAGCTCACAGAATCAGGGCACTGAAGCTTTCTTT.

The V call is TRBV15, the J call TRBJ1-2; D is undetermined. V shed 0 bases and J shed 6 bases, with 14 bases lying between them. Germline V gene data show CDR1 as LNHNV and CDR2 as YYDKDF (reference sequence). This CDR3 is 15 amino acids long. As DNA, the CDR3 is TGTGCCACCAGCAGAGATCAAGCGACTACAAATGGCTACACCTTC. It specifies CATSRDQATTNGYTF.

In this sample, this clone turned up a few times. The chain has TRBV14 and TRBJ2-1; 9 bases align to TRBD2. With V trimmed by 2 bases and J by 0 bases, 5 bases remained unmatched. Per the germline V gene, CDR1 is SGHDN and CDR2 is FVKESK. There are 17 residues in the CDR3. The CDR3 sequence is CASSQFTAGGSYNEQFF. For the CDR3, the DNA is TGTGCCAGCAGCCAATTCACAGCGGGAGGCTCCTACAATGAGCAGTTCTTC.

The chain links TRBV6-5 to TRBJ2-2; 7 nucleotides match TRBD1. This CDR3 region has 13 residues. The trim removed 8 bases at V and 7 bases at J, leaving 7 bases unmatched. Germline V CDR1 and CDR2: MNHEY, SVGAGI. CDR3: CASGKQGHGELFF. For the CDR3, the DNA is TGTGCCAGCGGAAAACAGGGGCACGGGGAGCTGTTTTTT.

The sample holds one count of this clone. The chain employs TRBV7-6 and TRBJ2-7; a possible D gene is TRBD1 (6 bases). The ends were cut back, 1 base at V and 7 bases at J, with 17 bases in the middle. CDR1 is SGHVS, CDR2 FNYEAQ, per germline. The CDR3 has 15 amino acids. The CDR3 bases are TGTGCCAGCAGCTTAGACACAGACCCTAGGGGGGAGCAGTACTTC. Protein product: CASSLDTDPRGEQYF.

This chain joins TRBV2 and TRBJ2-1; D remains ambiguous. V gave up 3 bases and J gave up 8 bases, with 14 bases separating them. Germline loops: CDR1 SNHLY, CDR2 FYNNEI. This CDR3 has 14 residues. The CDR3 here is CASSERLTDDEQFF. DNA of the CDR3: TGTGCCAGCAGTGAGAGGCTGACCGACGATGAGCAGTTCTTC.

The rearrangement uses TRBV2 and TRBJ2-1; 8 nucleotides align to TRBD1. The CDR3 runs 15 residues. Germline V lookup: CDR1 SNHLY, CDR2 FYNNEI. V gave up 6 bases and J gave up 1 base; unmatched junction bases: 5. CDR3 sequence (DNA): TGTGCCAGCAGGTTCGACAGGGGATCCTACAATGAGCAGTTCTTC. It translates to CASRFDRGSYNEQFF.

This chain joins TRBV19 and TRBJ2-7, with 7 positions matching TRBD1. The CDR3 loop spans 15 amino acids. Unmatched junction bases numbered 6, after V lost 4 bases and J lost 0 bases. Germline V gene lookup returns CDR1 LNHDA and CDR2 SQIVND (reference sequence). The CDR3: CASSSQTGSSYEQYF. The CDR3 nucleotides are TGTGCCAGTAGTAGCCAGACAGGGAGCTCCTACGAGCAGTACTTC.

The chain links TRBV28 to TRBJ2-7; possibly TRBD1 for D (6 bases). Germline CDR1 MDHEN, CDR2 SYDVKM. The germline V and J ends were trimmed by 10 bases and 4 bases, with 11 bases remaining between them. CDR3 size: 11 residues. CDR3: CATQGFYEQYF. As DNA, the CDR3 is TGTGCCACCCAGGGGTTTTACGAGCAGTACTTC.

The chain is built from TRBV5-1 and TRBJ2-5; a possible D gene is TRBD1 (7 bases). Trimming cost V 0 bases and J 6 bases, with 15 bases left between them. The germline V gene encodes CDR1 SGHRS and CDR2 YFSETQ. This CDR3 region has 15 residues. CDR3 region: CASSLETGRGKTQYF. The CDR3 DNA reads TGCGCCAGCAGCTTGGAGACAGGGCGCGGGAAGACCCAGTACTTC. The variable domain in full, with the rest retrieved from reference TRBV5-1 and TRBJ2-5, is KAGVTQTPRYLIKTRGQQVTLSCSPISGHRSVSWYQQTPGQGLQFLFEYFSETQRNKGNFPGRFSGRQFSNSRSEMNVSTLELGDSALYLCASSLETGRGKTQYFGPGTRLLVL.

This sequence joins TRBV7-2 and TRBJ1-1; the D is unclear. V was pared by 0 bases and J by 5 bases, with 7 bases between. Germline values: CDR1 SGHTA, CDR2 FQGNSA. The CDR3 sequence is 13 residues long. The chain's CDR3 is CASSLALRTEAFF. CDR3 nucleotide sequence: TGTGCCAGCAGCTTAGCGCTGCGGACTGAAGCTTTCTTT.

In its sample, this clone was seen once. This chain joins TRBV6-5 and TRBJ2-3, with D perhaps TRBD2 (6 bases). V was shortened by 4 bases and J by 10 bases, with 15 bases between the two germline ends. The germline V gene has CDR1 MNHEY and CDR2 SVGAGI. The CDR3 totals 13 residues. The CDR3 loop reads CASSFRLDEPQYF. The CDR3 region has the DNA TGTGCCAGCAGTTTCCGACTAGACGAGCCGCAGTATTTT.

This clone has more than one count but fewer than ten. The chain employs TRBV6-6 and TRBJ1-4; D call uncertain. With 6 bases removed from V and 8 bases from J, the gap between germline ends came to 10 bases. The CDR3 is 12 amino acids. Germline CDR1 reads MNHNY; CDR2 reads SVGAGI (reference sequence). The CDR3 region is CASRGAGEKLFF. The CDR3 coding sequence is TGTGCCAGCAGGGGAGCGGGGGAAAAACTGTTTTTT.

The chain couples TRBV15 to TRBJ1-5; 7 bases map to TRBD1. There are 15 residues in the CDR3. Germline values: CDR1 LNHNV, CDR2 YYDKDF (reference sequence). V shed 5 bases and J 4 bases; nucleotides not matched to a gene: 8. Here the CDR3 reads CATSQTRGQNQPQHF. In DNA form, the CDR3 reads TGTGCCACCAGCCAGACGAGGGGGCAGAATCAGCCCCAGCATTTT.